A single T cell receptor beta chain is shown here with its context. Its specificity is not known. Isolated RNA was reverse transcribed into cDNA used as the sequencing template. Some clones are missing from TCRdb's copy, which holds only in-frame ones; the method was immunoSEQ multiplex PCR. The data hold over 100,000 clones, with about 50% observed a single time. These data are taken from a study of CD8+ T cells in alopecia areata. With 3 bases removed from V and 7 bases from J, the gap between germline ends came to 16 bases. Germline V lookup: CDR1 SNHLY, CDR2 FYNNEI. This CDR3 comprises 16 residues. Study-wide results and caveats: Between patients, shared TCR sequences were less clear than in mice. This was possibly due in part to HLA diversity in the patient population.

Sequenced here: CD8+ T cells sorted from blood, sampled at week 0. The receptor's source is a human donor with alopecia areata. J is TRBJ1-6 and V is TRBV2, with D uncertain. This CDR3 reads CASSDFLAQQNSPLHF. The CDR3 nucleotides read TGTGCCAGCAGTGATTTCTTGGCACAGCAGAATTCACCCCTCCACTTT.